This T cell receptor (beta chain) was captured by sequencing in a study of early T cells in non-severe SARS-CoV-2 infection. Study-level findings and limits: Lookups in VDJdb leaned toward anti-spike CD8 responses and missed private and CD4 specificities.

The CDR3 consists of 15 residues. From the 5' RACE reads, TCRdb called clonotypes with MiXCR, one entry per CDR3 protein. Of around 57,000 distinct CDR3 sequences listed, approximately 6.1% were seen once; the top ten hold roughly 3.5%. To note about this clonotype: Its antigen is as yet unknown.

The source is an adult who was a healthcare worker with PCR-confirmed SARS-CoV-2 infection or an uninfected control (not recorded which). This specimen was whole blood, taken at baseline. The chain links TRBV3-2 to TRBJ2-5; TRBD2, the D gene given by the table, was not confirmed from the DNA. TRBV3-2 is a pseudogene locus. The CDR3 DNA sequence: TGTGCCAGATGGGGAGCGGGAGAGAGGGAAGAGACCCAGTACTTC. The encoded protein is CARWGAGEREETQYF.